This entry lists 30 T cell receptor beta chains sequenced from one sample in a study of Graves' ophthalmopathy and Graves' hyperthyroidism. Transcripts of RNA were the source for amplifying TCR beta CDR3 regions. The authors performed first-round RT-PCR with HTBI primers and then a second-round multiplex PCR. MiXCR, run by TCRdb on the multiplex PCR reads, gives a single entry per CDR3 protein. The sample carries around 400,000 distinct CDR3 sequences, around 19% recorded once. Sequencing used peripheral blood. Every receptor here comes from a woman younger than 35 with Graves' ophthalmopathy.

There are many counts of this clonotype. V usage is TRBV25-1 and J usage is TRBJ2-7; possibly TRBD2 for D (5 bases). The CDR3 runs 13 residues. Trimming cost V 10 bases and J 2 bases, with 15 bases left between them. The germline gives CDR1 MGHDK, CDR2 SYGVNS. The CDR3 nucleotides read TGTGCCACCCGTAGCGAGGGTCCCTACGAGCAGTACTTC. Its protein is CATRSEGPYEQYF.

This clonotype was seen ten or more times. The rearrangement links TRBV6-5 to TRBJ1-1, with 7 bases identical to TRBD1. Germline V gene data show CDR1 as MNHEY and CDR2 as SVGAGI. The CDR3 runs to 12 residues. V shed 5 bases and J 7 bases; nucleotides not matched to a gene: 4. CDR3 sequence reads: CASSQGQHEAFF. The CDR3 coding sequence is TGTGCCAGCAGTCAGGGACAGCATGAAGCTTTCTTT.

The rearrangement joins TRBV6-1 to TRBJ2-5, with a possible D match to TRBD1 (5 bases). V was clipped by 5 bases and J by 3 bases, with 13 bases between them. Germline V CDR1 and CDR2: MNHNS, SASEGT. This CDR3 has 14 amino acids. This chain's CDR3 is CASSQTANKETQYF. The CDR3 DNA reads as TGTGCCAGCAGTCAGACAGCGAACAAAGAGACCCAGTACTTC.

This clonotype has a count of ten or more. This chain joins TRBV9 and TRBJ2-5, with a possible D match to TRBD1 (7 bases). CDR3 length: 13 amino acids. Germline V CDR1 and CDR2: SGDLS, YYNGEE. V lost 4 bases and J 5 bases, leaving 12 bases between the germline ends. The CDR3 DNA follows: TGTGCCAGCAGCTGGGACAGCGGGGAGACCCAGTACTTC. Its protein product is CASSWDSGETQYF. Full variable domain (missing parts from reference TRBV9 and TRBJ2-5): DSGVTQTPKHLITATGQRVTLRCSPRSGDLSVYWYQQSLDQGLQFLIQYYNGEERAKGNILERFSAQQFPDLHSELNLSSLELGDSALYFCASSWDSGETQYFGPGTRLLVL.

This clonotype was seen many times. J is TRBJ1-6 and V is TRBV19, with D unresolved. V was shortened by 3 bases and J by 0 bases, with 9 bases between the two germline ends. Germline-derived CDR1 and CDR2 are LNHDA and SQIVND (reference sequence). This CDR3 has 16 residues. CDR3 nucleotide sequence: TGTGCCAGTAGTATTCACGGGAGCTCCTATAATTCACCCCTCCACTTT. Amino acids: CASSIHGSSYNSPLHF.

This clonotype occurred many times. The V call is TRBV28, the J call TRBJ1-2; D is ambiguous. This CDR3 comprises 16 residues. V was cut by 4 bases and J by 2 bases, with 17 bases left in between. Germline CDR1 and CDR2: MDHEN and SYDVKM. This chain's CDR3 is CASSSPRGTSNYGYTF. For the CDR3, the DNA is TGTGCCAGCAGTTCCCCGAGAGGAACCTCGAACTATGGCTACACCTTC.

Ten or more counts support this clonotype. The chain couples TRBV6-1 to TRBJ2-7; D is unclear. The CDR3 covers 14 residues. Trimming shortened V by 4 bases and J by 1 base, and 11 bases separated the two germline ends. From germline, CDR1 is MNHNS and CDR2 SASEGT. The CDR3 region has the DNA TGTGCCAGCAGTGGTCAGATCCAATCCTACGAGCAGTACTTC. Its protein product is CASSGQIQSYEQYF.

Ten or more counts support this clonotype. V usage is TRBV18 and J usage is TRBJ1-1; 7 bases agree with TRBD1. CDR3 size: 14 residues. V shed 5 bases and J 2 bases; nucleotides not matched to a gene: 5. Germline V gene lookup returns CDR1 KGHSH and CDR2 LQKENI. CDR3 sequence reads: CASSRQGINTEAFF. CDR3 nucleotides: TGTGCCAGCTCAAGACAGGGAATCAACACTGAAGCTTTCTTT.

CDR3 loop: CASRAGHGPQHF. DNA of the CDR3: TGTGCCAGCAGGGCGGGACACGGGCCCCAGCATTTT. The chain is built from TRBV6-2 or TRBV6-3 and TRBJ1-5; D perhaps matches TRBD1 (6 bases). V lost 6 bases, J lost 9 bases, and 12 bases lay in between. The CDR3 consists of 12 residues. Germline values: CDR1 MNHEY, CDR2 SVGEGT.

In its sample, this clonotype was seen many times. The genes are TRBV20-1 and TRBJ1-2; 9 nucleotides agree with TRBD1. This CDR3 has 16 amino acids. Germline CDR1 and CDR2: DFQATT and SNEGSKA (reference sequence). The junction had 11 bases not matched to a gene; V was cut back by 2 bases and J by 4 bases. CDR3 protein: CSARQNGQGQGYGYTF. Written as DNA, the CDR3 is TGCAGTGCTAGACAAAACGGACAGGGGCAGGGCTATGGCTACACCTTC.

This clonotype was seen at least ten times. The CDR3 reads CASSHGGYGAHEQYF. The CDR3 coding sequence is TGCGCCAGCAGCCACGGGGGCTATGGGGCCCACGAGCAGTACTTC. The chain uses TRBV5-1 and TRBJ2-7, with D perhaps given as TRBD1 or TRBD2 (6 bases each). Germline CDR1 is SGHRS and CDR2 is YFSETQ. This CDR3 contains 15 residues. V gave up 4 bases and J gave up 5 bases, with 19 bases separating them.

This clonotype has ten or more counts. The V and J genes are TRBV18 and TRBJ2-5; 9 bases line up with TRBD1. Germline V gene lookup returns CDR1 KGHSH and CDR2 LQKENI. The length of the CDR3 is 15 residues. Trimming took 0 bases from V and 5 from J; bases not matched to a gene: 4. The CDR3 DNA follows: TGTGCCAGCTCACCACCTGGACAGGGGCTCGAGACCCAGTACTTC. This codes for CASSPPGQGLETQYF. The full variable domain, completed using reference TRBV18 and TRBJ2-5, is NAGVMQNPRHLVRRRGQEARLRCSPMKGHSHVYWYRQLPEEGLKFMVYLQKENIIDESGMPKERFSAEFPKEGPSILRIQQVVRGDSAAYFCASSPPGQGLETQYFGPGTRLLVL.

This clonotype showed up many times. The chain recombines TRBV2 with TRBJ2-3; unclear D gene. The CDR3 contains 15 residues. Trimming took 1 base from V and 4 from J, leaving 12 bases between them. CDR1 SNHLY and CDR2 FYNNEI come from the germline V gene. The CDR3 coding sequence is TGTGCCAGCAGTGAAGAGGGCCATGGGGCAGATACGCAGTATTTT. Translated, it gives CASSEEGHGADTQYF. Using reference TRBV2 and TRBJ2-3 for the parts outside the CDR3, the full variable domain is EPEVTQTPSHQVTQMGQEVILRCVPISNHLYFYWYRQILGQKVEFLVSFYNNEISEKSEIFDDQFSVERPDGSNFTLKIRSTKLEDSAMYFCASSEEGHGADTQYFGPGTRLTVL.

This clonotype showed up just a few times. V is TRBV28 and J is TRBJ2-3; D call uncertain. The CDR3 length is 11 residues. CDR1 and CDR2 (germline): MDHEN, SYDVKM. V was clipped by 6 bases and J by 5 bases, with 6 bases between them. This CDR3 is CASRWRDTQYF. The CDR3, as DNA: TGTGCCAGCAGGTGGAGAGATACGCAGTATTTT. Based on the CDR3 plus reference TRBV28 and TRBJ2-3, the full variable domain is DVKVTQSSRYLVKRTGEKVFLECVQDMDHENMFWYRQDPGLGLRLIYFSYDVKMKEKGDIPEGYSVSREKKERFSLILESASTNQTSMYLCASRWRDTQYFGPGTRLTVL.

This clonotype was seen many times. This CDR3 reads CASSAPGTGGSTGANVLTF. For the CDR3, the DNA is TGTGCCAGCAGTGCTCCCGGGACAGGGGGTTCCACTGGGGCCAACGTCCTGACTTTC. The chain joins TRBV6-4 to TRBJ2-6, with 11 bases lining up with TRBD1. The V segment lost 4 bases and the J segment 2 bases; nucleotides outside the gene matches: 10. Germline loops: CDR1 MRHNA, CDR2 SNTAGT. The CDR3 loop spans 19 amino acids.

This clonotype was counted at least ten times. The chain links TRBV20-1 to TRBJ2-5, with 9 nucleotides matching TRBD2. The CDR3 extends over 16 amino acids. V gave up 1 base and J gave up 6 bases; unmatched junction bases: 12. Germline V gives CDR1 DFQATT, CDR2 SNEGSKA (reference sequence). CDR3 nucleotides: TGCAGTGCTAGAGTCAGTCTAGCGGGGAGGGATAAGACCCAGTACTTC. This gives the protein CSARVSLAGRDKTQYF.

This clonotype was picked up many times. The V gene is TRBV6-2 or TRBV6-3, the J gene TRBJ2-5; TRBD2 agrees at 13 bases. With 6 bases clipped from V and 5 bases from J, the junction kept 3 bases outside the gene matches. In germline, CDR1 is MNHEY, CDR2 SVGEGT. CDR3 length: 14 amino acids. This CDR3 reads CASRRLAGGETQYF. The CDR3 DNA reads as TGTGCCAGCAGACGACTAGCGGGAGGTGAGACCCAGTACTTC.

This clonotype was observed once. V usage is TRBV6-1 and J usage is TRBJ2-7; D not certain. This CDR3 region has 15 residues. In germline, CDR1 is MNHNS, CDR2 SASEGT. Trimming removed 5 bases from V and 0 bases from J, with 14 bases in between. The CDR3 DNA is TGTGCCAGCAGTACGAAACCGACTGTCTCCTACGAGCAGTACTTC. Amino acids: CASSTKPTVSYEQYF.

This clonotype was seen ten or more times. The chain carries TRBV4-2 and TRBJ2-5; the match to TRBD2 covers 8 bases. The trim removed 2 bases at V and 4 bases at J, leaving 9 bases unmatched. Germline V CDR1 and CDR2: LGHNA, YNFKEQ. CDR3 length equals 16 residues. The CDR3 nucleotides read TGTGCCAGCAGCCAAAGCGAACGGGGGGGCAGAGAGACCCAGTACTTC. Translating it yields CASSQSERGGRETQYF.

The chain has TRBV4-1 and TRBJ2-7, with D unclear. This CDR3 spans 14 amino acids. Germline V gives CDR1 MGHRA, CDR2 YSYEKL. The V end was cut by 0 bases, the J end by 0 bases, with 6 bases between. The CDR3: CASSQEGFSYEQYF. The DNA for the CDR3 is TGCGCCAGCAGCCAAGAGGGTTTCTCCTACGAGCAGTACTTC.

This clonotype was recorded at least ten times. The chain carries TRBV5-1 and TRBJ2-2, with 7 bases aligning to TRBD2. Germline V gene lookup returns CDR1 SGHRS and CDR2 YFSETQ. The CDR3 is made up of 15 amino acids. J was trimmed by 3 bases and V by 4 bases; bases with no gene match: 6. The CDR3 sequence is CASSVHSGYTGELFF. In DNA form, the CDR3 reads TGCGCCAGCAGCGTTCATAGCGGGTACACCGGGGAGCTGTTTTTT.

This clonotype was recorded many times. The chain couples TRBV3-1 to TRBJ1-1; 7 bases align to TRBD1. This CDR3 is 16 amino acids long. Germline CDR1 reads LGHDT; CDR2 reads YNNKEL (reference sequence). Losses at the gene ends were 3 bases for V and 2 bases for J; bases not matched to a gene: 9. CDR3 in amino acids: CASSQRGRQGNTEAFF. Here the CDR3 DNA reads TGTGCCAGCAGCCAGAGGGGACGACAGGGCAACACTGAAGCTTTCTTT.

This clonotype appeared many times. The CDR3 region is CASSATGLNSPLHF. The CDR3, as DNA: TGTGCCAGCAGCGCGACAGGGCTTAATTCACCCCTCCACTTT. This sequence joins TRBV9 and TRBJ1-6, with TRBD1 matching 7 bases. The CDR3 extends over 14 amino acids. In germline, CDR1 is SGDLS, CDR2 YYNGEE. With 3 bases clipped from V and 6 bases from J, the junction kept 3 bases outside the gene matches. The variable domain in full, completed from reference TRBV9 and TRBJ1-6, reads DSGVTQTPKHLITATGQRVTLRCSPRSGDLSVYWYQQSLDQGLQFLIQYYNGEERAKGNILERFSAQQFPDLHSELNLSSLELGDSALYFCASSATGLNSPLHFGNGTRLTVT.

In this sample, this clonotype turned up many times. This chain joins TRBV10-3 and TRBJ2-7; D is tentatively TRBD1 or TRBD2 (5 bases each). This CDR3 has 15 amino acids. Germline CDR1 and CDR2: ENHRY and SYGVKD. Trimming cost V 10 bases and J 5 bases, with 24 bases left between them. CDR3 in amino acids: CATVPWQGAFDEQYF. As DNA, the CDR3 is TGTGCCACCGTACCTTGGCAGGGAGCCTTCGACGAGCAGTACTTC.

The table lists this clonotype with a count of one. The chain employs TRBV2 and TRBJ2-2, with 10 nucleotides matching TRBD1. CDR1 is SNHLY and CDR2 is FYNNEI in the germline V gene. The CDR3 has 15 amino acids. With V trimmed by 6 bases and J by 6 bases, 7 bases remained unmatched. CDR3 DNA: TGTGCCAGCAGGAAGACAGGGGGCGCCCCCGGGGAGCTGTTTTTT. This codes for CASRKTGGAPGELFF.

The rearrangement links TRBV7-2 to TRBJ1-1, with D unresolved. V lost 5 bases and J 8 bases, leaving 12 bases between the germline ends. This CDR3 spans 12 amino acids. Germline loops: CDR1 SGHTA, CDR2 FQGNSA. The CDR3 sequence: CASSPNWEEAFF. The CDR3 bases are TGTGCCAGCAGCCCAAACTGGGAGGAAGCTTTCTTT.

The chain carries TRBV30 and TRBJ2-2, with D perhaps TRBD1 (6 bases). V dropped 4 bases and J dropped 4 bases, with 13 bases sitting between them. This CDR3 region has 14 residues. CDR1 and CDR2 (germline): GTSNPN, SVGIG (reference sequence). DNA for the CDR3: TGTGCCTGGATGGATAGGGACATCACCGGGGAGCTGTTTTTT. Its protein is CAWMDRDITGELFF.

This clonotype has a count of ten or more. V and J are TRBV7-2 and TRBJ1-1; the D is unclear. CDR3 length: 13 amino acids. The germline CDR1 and CDR2 sequences are SGHTA and FQGNSA. Between the trimmed V and J ends, which lost 1 base and 6 bases, there was a span of 9 bases. The CDR3 protein is CASSLEDYSEAFF. The CDR3 region has the DNA TGTGCCAGCAGCTTAGAAGATTATTCTGAAGCTTTCTTT.

This clonotype has ten or more counts. This chain joins TRBV27 and TRBJ1-5; 7 bases are a match to TRBD1. This CDR3 has 14 residues. With 6 bases clipped from V and 0 bases from J, the junction kept 2 bases outside the gene matches. Germline V gene lookup returns CDR1 MNHEY and CDR2 SMNVEV (reference sequence). The CDR3: CASRGTASNQPQHF. CDR3 in DNA: TGTGCCAGCAGGGGGACAGCTAGCAATCAGCCCCAGCATTTT.

This clonotype came up many times. The V call is TRBV20-1, the J call TRBJ2-5; tentatively, D is TRBD2 (6 bases). The CDR3 contains 12 residues. The V and J ends lost 1 base and 5 bases respectively, with 8 bases between them. Germline assignment: CDR1 DFQATT and CDR2 SNEGSKA (reference sequence). CDR3 residues: CSARGGGETQYF. As DNA, the CDR3 is TGCAGTGCTAGAGGTGGAGGGGAGACCCAGTACTTC.